These T cell receptor beta chains were read from a single sample in a study of blood T cell repertoires in COVID-19. Measured with immunoSEQ multiplex PCR; TCRdb has only the in-frame clones, and not every one. The sample yields 100,000 or so clones, less than 85% seen once. The specimen was peripheral blood. These receptors originate from a man aged 65-85 years with active or convalescent COVID-19. The CDR3 runs from the conserved cysteine through the conserved F or W. A D gene is named only where the DNA matches it firmly. A row's size may be missing; if present it is once, few, many or a size class.

J | V | D | size | DNA | CDR3
TRBJ2-2 | TRBV5-1 | TRBD1 | - | TGCGCCAGCAGGGTTGGGACAGGGGTCACCGGGGAGCTGTTTTTT | CASRVGTGVTGELFF
TRBJ2-5 | TRBV7-9 | TRBD2 | - | TGTGCCAGCAGCTTAGAACTAGCGGTCCTTGAGACCCAGTACTTC | CASSLELAVLETQYF
TRBJ2-3 | TRBV5-1 | - | - | TGCGCCAGCAGCCAGACTAGAGGCACAGATACGCAGTATTTT | CASSQTRGTDTQYF
TRBJ2-5 | TRBV2 | - | - | TGTGCCAGCACCGGAGGTTTAATTACCCAAGAGACCCAGTACTTC | CASTGGLITQETQYF
TRBJ2-5 | TRBV19 | - | - | TGTGCCAGTAGTATAGATCCTCAGGGGCAAGAGACCCAGTACTTC | CASSIDPQGQETQYF
TRBJ1-1 | TRBV10-3 | TRBD1 | - | TGTGCCACGGTTACAGGGGGAATGAACACTGAAGCTTTCTTT | CATVTGGMNTEAFF
TRBJ1-5 | TRBV27 | - | - | TGTGCCAGCAGTTTATCATCCAGGGCAAACCAGCCCCAGCATTTT | CASSLSSRANQPQHF
TRBJ1-5 | TRBV30 | TRBD1 | - | TGTGCCTGGAGCCCAGGACAGGGGGCGGGGCAGCCCCAGCATTTT | CAWSPGQGAGQPQHF
TRBJ1-6 | TRBV6-6 | - | - | TGTGCCAGCTGCCTTAGGGGTAATTCACCCCTCCACTTT | CASCLRGNSPLHF
TRBJ2-2 | TRBV9 | TRBD2 | - | TGTGCCAGCAGCGTATCTAGCGGGGTCGGCGGGGAGCTGTTTTTT | CASSVSSGVGGELFF
TRBJ2-2 | TRBV7-9 | - | - | TGTGCCAGCAGCGTCCAGGGGATCGGGGAGCTGTTTTTT | CASSVQGIGELFF
TRBJ1-5 | TRBV11-2 | - | - | TGTGCCAGCAGCCGTCGGGGGAGGGAATCCAATCAGCCCCAGCATTTT | CASSRRGRESNQPQHF
TRBJ1-2 | TRBV7-2 | - | - | TGTGCCAGCAGGTTCACTGCGAGGGATAACTATGGCTACACCTTC | CASRFTARDNYGYTF
TRBJ2-3 | TRBV7-2 | - | - | TGTGCCAGCAGCAGCAGGGTGCGAGATACGCAGTATTTT | CASSSRVRDTQYF
TRBJ2-1 | TRBV5-1 | - | - | TGCGCCAGCAGCTTGGTTCCTAACTCCTACAATGAGCAGTTCTTC | CASSLVPNSYNEQFF
TRBJ2-3 | TRBV4-3 | TRBD2 | - | TGCGCCAGCAGCACCGGGACTACCCTGCGCGGAGATACGCAGTATTTT | CASSTGTTLRGDTQYF
TRBJ2-7 | TRBV6-5 | - | - | TGTGCCAGCACCAGGGGAAGCTCCTACGAGCAGTACTTC | CASTRGSSYEQYF
TRBJ1-1 | TRBV7-9 | - | - | TGTGCCAGCAGCTTCGGACAGAGGGGGACTGAAGCTTTCTTT | CASSFGQRGTEAFF
TRBJ1-1 | TRBV5-4 | TRBD1 | few | TGTGCCAGCAGCTTGGGGACAGGCCCTGAAGCTTTCTTT | CASSLGTGPEAFF
TRBJ1-5 | TRBV21-1 | - | few | TGTGCCAGCAGGGGGAACAGGGGTTATAGCAATCAGCCCCAGCATTTT | CASRGNRGYSNQPQHF
TRBJ1-2 | TRBV5-4 | - | few | TGTGCCAGCAGCTTGGAACAAAACTATGGCTACACCTTC | CASSLEQNYGYTF
TRBJ2-7 | TRBV4-2 | - | - | TGTGCCAGCAGCCAATCTTCGGGTCGAGAGCAGTACTTC | CASSQSSGREQYF
TRBJ2-5 | TRBV7-2 | TRBD2 | - | TGTGCCAGCAGCCCAGCGGGGCGAAAAGAGACCCAGTACTTC | CASSPAGRKETQYF
TRBJ1-2 | TRBV19 | - | - | TGTGCCAGTACGGTTTCGGGGGGTTTGGACTATGGCTACACCTTC | CASTVSGGLDYGYTF
TRBJ2-1 | TRBV18 | TRBD2 | - | TGTGCCAGCTCACCGGGACTAGCGGGGTACAATGAGCAGTTCTTC | CASSPGLAGYNEQFF
TRBJ1-5 | TRBV30 | TRBD1 | - | TGTGCCTGGAGTGTACAGCAGGGGGCTCTGCCCCAGCATTTT | CAWSVQQGALPQHF
TRBJ2-2 | TRBV6-5 | TRBD1 | - | TGTGCCAGCAGCCCAACAGGGGGATGGACCGGGGAGCTGTTTTTT | CASSPTGGWTGELFF
TRBJ2-3 | TRBV10-3 | TRBD2 | - | TGTGCCATCAGTGAGTCGGCAGCGGGGGGTTACACAGATACGCAGTATTTT | CAISESAAGGYTDTQYF
TRBJ2-7 | TRBV2 | - | few | TGTGCCAGCAGTGAATTTCAGGGACTTGACGAGCAGTACTTC | CASSEFQGLDEQYF
TRBJ2-1 | TRBV11-2 | - | - | TGTGCCAGCAGCCTCGCGATCGGGAGCTACAATGAGCAGTTCTTC | CASSLAIGSYNEQFF
TRBJ2-4 | TRBV7-2 | - | - | TGTGCCAGCAGCTCTCCTAGGGGTGGGGCCAAAAACATTCAGTACTTC | CASSSPRGGAKNIQYF
TRBJ2-7 | TRBV3-1/TRBV3-2 | - | - | TGTGCCAGCAGCCAACCCGGGGGGCGCGAGCAGTACTTC | CASSQPGGREQYF
TRBJ2-3 | TRBV7-2 | - | - | TGTGCCAGCAGCTTAGGCAGGGCGGGGGATACGCAGTATTTT | CASSLGRAGDTQYF
TRBJ1-5 | TRBV2 | - | few | TGTGCCAGCAGTGTTCCCCACGGGACGGGGGGGAAAAAAGTTTGGGGCAATCAGCCCCAGCATTTT | CASSVPHGTGGKKVWGNQPQHF
TRBJ1-2 | TRBV5-1 | TRBD1 | - | TGCGCCAGCAGCCCACCGGACAGGTTTGGGGGAGGCTACACCTTC | CASSPPDRFGGGYTF
TRBJ1-6 | TRBV6-5 | - | - | TGTGCCAGCAGTTCACTGGCGGATTCACCCCTCCACTTT | CASSSLADSPLHF
TRBJ2-3 | TRBV7-9 | TRBD2 | - | TGTGCCAGCAGCTTATACACTAGCGGGGGGTTCACAGATACGCAGTATTTT | CASSLYTSGGFTDTQYF
TRBJ1-5 | TRBV12-2 | - | - | TGTGCAAGTCGCTTATCGATGCGGAGGGCCGGGGATCAGCCCCAGCATTTT | CASRLSMRRAGDQPQHF
TRBJ1-1 | TRBV29-1 | - | - | TGCAGCGTTGAGCACGACAGCCCCTACACTGAAGCTTTCTTT | CSVEHDSPYTEAFF
TRBJ2-3 | TRBV4-1 | TRBD2 | - | TGCGCCAGCAGCCATCTAGCGGGGGGCCGTAGCACAGATACGCAGTATTTT | CASSHLAGGRSTDTQYF
TRBJ1-6 | TRBV5-5 | TRBD1 | - | TGTGCCAGCAGCTCGGGGCCGGGACAGGGTAATTCACCCCTCCACTTT | CASSSGPGQGNSPLHF
TRBJ1-2 | TRBV4-1 | - | - | TGCGCCAGCAGCCAACCAACCCAACGTGCGGGGGGCGCGAGCATATACTATGGCTACACCTTC | CASSQPTQRAGGASIYYGYTF
TRBJ2-1 | TRBV6-2/TRBV6-3 | TRBD2 | - | TGTGCCAGCAGCCAAAGGACTAGCGGGATAGGTGAGCAGTTCTTC | CASSQRTSGIGEQFF
TRBJ2-7 | TRBV30 | - | once | TGTGCCTGGAGTCGCTCCTACGAGCAGTACTTC | CAWSRSYEQYF
TRBJ1-5 | TRBV6-5 | - | - | TGTGCCAGCAGTCCCGACAGTAGCAATCAGCCCCAGCATTTT | CASSPDSSNQPQHF
TRBJ1-3 | TRBV5-1 | - | - | TGCGCCAGCAGCGACCGGGACAACCCTGGAAACACCATATATTTT | CASSDRDNPGNTIYF
TRBJ2-7 | TRBV18 | TRBD1 | - | TGTGCCAGCTCACCGGGGACAGCCTACGAGCAGTACTTC | CASSPGTAYEQYF
TRBJ1-6 | TRBV6-5 | TRBD1 | - | TGTGCCAGCAGAGGGACAGTTGGTAATTCACCCCTCCACTTT | CASRGTVGNSPLHF
TRBJ1-3 | TRBV19 | - | - | TGTGCCAGTAGTATTGGGCAGCCTTCCTCTGGAAACACCATATATTTT | CASSIGQPSSGNTIYF
TRBJ2-7 | TRBV5-6 | TRBD1 | - | TGTGCCAGCAGCTTTCAGGGGGCCTACGAGCAGTACTTC | CASSFQGAYEQYF
TRBJ1-2 | TRBV4-2 | - | few | TGTGCCAGCAGCCAAGCGACACAGCCATCAGGGGATGGCTACACCTTC | CASSQATQPSGDGYTF
TRBJ1-2 | TRBV30 | - | - | TGTGCCTGGAGTGGGACACCTTCTTTCACCTTC | CAWSGTPSFTF
TRBJ2-1 | TRBV24-1 | - | once | TGTGCCACCAGTGAAACGGGGTCCTACAATGAGCAGTTCTTC | CATSETGSYNEQFF
TRBJ2-5 | TRBV12-3/TRBV12-4 | TRBD2 | - | TGTGCCAGCAGGTGGACTAGCCAGGGGCCCCAGTACTTC | CASRWTSQGPQYF
TRBJ2-3 | TRBV11-3 | TRBD2 | - | TGTGCCAGCAGCCAACCTAAACTAGCGATCGGGCAAGATACGCAGTATTTT | CASSQPKLAIGQDTQYF
TRBJ1-2 | TRBV15 | - | - | TGTGCCACCAGCAGAGATTTAGAGTATGGCTACACCTTC | CATSRDLEYGYTF